This entry features one T cell receptor beta chain sequence. Its antigen is not identified. V lost 0 bases and J 4 bases, leaving 34 bases between the germline ends. The CDR3 consists of 22 residues. These data originate in a study of T cell responses to AZD1222 COVID-19 vaccine. General study points: Baseline antibody screening turned up just 6 or 7 seropositive AZD1222 recipients. Most donors were white British and more were female, and clonal diversity was possibly underestimated.

The method was immunoSEQ multiplex PCR; TCRdb's version includes in-frame clones alone and lacks a portion of them. The sample records tens of thousands of clones, around nine tenths being singletons. The receptor was derived from an adult in good health. The sample here was peripheral blood, taken on day 0 of AZD1222 vaccination. This chain links TRBV23-1 with TRBJ2-7; the D gene is possibly TRBD1 (6 bases). TRBV23-1 is assigned to the ORF class and has an uncertain function. The CDR3 protein is CASSQSPPLFQRGTLGPYEQYF. CDR3 bases: TGCGCCAGCAGTCAATCACCCCCCCTATTCCAAAGGGGGACCCTAGGTCCTTACGAGCAGTACTTC.